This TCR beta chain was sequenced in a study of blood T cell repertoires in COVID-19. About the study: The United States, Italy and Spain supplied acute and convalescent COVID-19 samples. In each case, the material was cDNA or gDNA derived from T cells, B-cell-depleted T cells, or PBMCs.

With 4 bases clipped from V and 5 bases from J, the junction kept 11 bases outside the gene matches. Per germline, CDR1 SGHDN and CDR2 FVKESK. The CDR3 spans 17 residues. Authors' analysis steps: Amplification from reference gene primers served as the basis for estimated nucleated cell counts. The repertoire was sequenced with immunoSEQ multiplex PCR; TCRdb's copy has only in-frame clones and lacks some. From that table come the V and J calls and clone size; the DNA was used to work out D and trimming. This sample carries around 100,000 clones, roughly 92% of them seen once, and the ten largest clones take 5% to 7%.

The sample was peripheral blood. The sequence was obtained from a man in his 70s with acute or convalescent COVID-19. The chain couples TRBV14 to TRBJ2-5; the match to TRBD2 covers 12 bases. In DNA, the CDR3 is TGTGCCAGCAGCCCCCTCACTAGCGGGGGGCCACAGGAGACCCAGTACTTC. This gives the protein CASSPLTSGGPQETQYF.